These 7 T cell receptor beta chains share one sample of origin, sequenced in a study of blood T cell repertoires in COVID-19. Sequenced by immunoSEQ multiplex PCR; TCRdb stores in-frame clones only, minus some. Of about 240,000 clones in the sample, roughly 80% were seen once. The sequenced sample consisted of peripheral blood. Receptors were obtained from a woman of 80 years or more with acute or convalescent COVID-19.

The chain couples TRBV6-5 to TRBJ2-2; 8 nucleotides align to TRBD1. Trimming at V came to 6 bases and at J to 0 bases, leaving 3 bases not matched to a gene. There are 15 residues in the CDR3. In germline, CDR1 is MNHEY, CDR2 SVGAGI. In DNA, the CDR3 is TGTGCCAGCAGCCCAGGGGGCGCGAACACCGGGGAGCTGTTTTTT. Translating gives CASSPGGANTGELFF.

The V call is TRBV28, the J call TRBJ2-1; the D gene is possibly TRBD1 (5 bases). Germline assignment: CDR1 MDHEN and CDR2 SYDVKM. The CDR3 extends over 15 amino acids. The V and J ends lost 6 bases and 0 bases respectively, with 12 bases between them. Written as DNA, the CDR3 is TGTGCCAGCAGCCCTGCCAGGGTCTCCTACAATGAGCAGTTCTTC. This codes for CASSPARVSYNEQFF.

This rearrangement joins TRBV4-2 to TRBJ1-5, with a weak D call TRBD1 (6 bases). CDR1 and CDR2 (germline): LGHNA, YNFKEQ. The CDR3 is made up of 18 amino acids. V was pared by 4 bases and J by 5 bases, with 24 bases between. The CDR3 region has the DNA TGTGCCAGCAGCCCTACGAGGGGGGGGGCGGTGAGGGATCAGCCCCAGCATTTT. Translation gives CASSPTRGGAVRDQPQHF.

The chain combines TRBV30 with TRBJ1-3; no definite D call. Trimming took 2 bases from V and 4 from J, leaving 9 bases between them. Germline loops: CDR1 GTSNPN, CDR2 SVGIG (reference sequence). CDR3 length: 13 amino acids. CDR3 sequence: CAWSTSVGNTIYF. CDR3 nucleotide sequence: TGTGCCTGGAGTACCTCAGTGGGAAACACCATATATTTT.

This sequence joins TRBV5-6 and TRBJ1-1; D gene uncertain. Germline loops: CDR1 SGHDT, CDR2 YYEEEE. The CDR3 runs to 13 residues. The ends were cut back, 8 bases at V and 1 base at J, with 12 bases in the middle. The CDR3 here is CASREGSNTEAFF. The CDR3 DNA is TGTGCCAGTCGGGAAGGGTCGAACACTGAAGCTTTCTTT.

The genes are TRBV18 and TRBJ2-7; weak D call: TRBD1 (6 bases). The CDR3 sequence is 14 residues long. The germline V gene has CDR1 KGHSH and CDR2 LQKENI. The germline V and J ends were trimmed by 4 bases and 2 bases, with 12 bases remaining between them. The CDR3 coding sequence is TGTGCCAGCTCACAAGGGACATCTACCTACGAGCAGTACTTC. The encoded protein is CASSQGTSTYEQYF.

The chain combines TRBV27 with TRBJ1-2; tentative D call: TRBD1 (5 bases). Trimming took off 6 bases at V and 2 bases at J, with 19 bases between the two ends. Germline-derived CDR1 and CDR2 are MNHEY and SMNVEV (reference sequence). CDR3 size: 16 residues. CDR3 residues: CASSFLRGVTNYGYTF. CDR3 coding DNA: TGTGCCAGCAGCTTTCTTCGGGGGGTCACCAACTATGGCTACACCTTC.